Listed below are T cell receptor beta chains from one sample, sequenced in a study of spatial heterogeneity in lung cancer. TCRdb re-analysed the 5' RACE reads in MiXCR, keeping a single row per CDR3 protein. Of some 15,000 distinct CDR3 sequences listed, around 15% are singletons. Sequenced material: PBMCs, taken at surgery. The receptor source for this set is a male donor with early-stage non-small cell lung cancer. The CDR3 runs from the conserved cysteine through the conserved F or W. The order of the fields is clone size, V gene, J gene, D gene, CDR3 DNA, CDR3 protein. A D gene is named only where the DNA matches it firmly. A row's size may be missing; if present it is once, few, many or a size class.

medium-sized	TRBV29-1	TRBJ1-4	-	TGCAGCGTTGGGCAGTCCAGGGGTGAAAAACTGTTTTTT	CSVGQSRGEKLFF
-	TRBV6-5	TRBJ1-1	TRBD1	TGTGCCACCCCACAGGGGACAGCTTTCTTT	CATPQGTAFF
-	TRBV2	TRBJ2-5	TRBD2	TGTGCCAGCAGTGGGACTAGCGGGGGGGCCGAGACCCAGTACTTC	CASSGTSGGAETQYF
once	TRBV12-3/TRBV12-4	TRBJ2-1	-	TGTGCCAGCAGTTTAGGCAGGGGCCCCTACAATGAGCAGTTCTTC	CASSLGRGPYNEQFF
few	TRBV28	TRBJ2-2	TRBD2	TGTGCCAGCAGTTTGGAGCGGGGGGGCACCGGGGAGCTGTTTTTT	CASSLERGGTGELFF
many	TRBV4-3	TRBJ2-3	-	TGCGCCAGCAGCCAAGCGTTGGGTCTTGGCATGGGTACGCAGTATTTT	CASSQALGLGMGTQYF
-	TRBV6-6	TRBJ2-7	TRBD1	TGTGCCAGCAGTCCTAGACAGGGGGCGGCCTACGAGCAGTACTTC	CASSPRQGAAYEQYF
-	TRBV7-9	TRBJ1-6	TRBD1	TGTGCCAGCAGCTTACTGGACAGGGAGAGTTCACCCCTCCACTTT	CASSLLDRESSPLHF
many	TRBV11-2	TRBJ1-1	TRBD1	TGTGCCAGCAGCTTACGGGACAGTCGAACTGAAGCTTTCTTT	CASSLRDSRTEAFF
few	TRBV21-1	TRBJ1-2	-	TGTGCCAGCAGCAAAGGAGGAGGGACAGGGATTAGGAATGGCTACACCTTC	CASSKGGGTGIRNGYTF
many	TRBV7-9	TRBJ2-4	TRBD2	TGTGCCAGCAGCCCCATCAGCGGGGGATTGTCCAAAAACATTCAGTACTTC	CASSPISGGLSKNIQYF
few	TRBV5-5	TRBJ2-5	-	TGTGCCAGCAGCTTGAAAGAGACCCAGTACTTC	CASSLKETQYF
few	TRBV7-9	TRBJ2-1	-	TGTGCCAGCACGGACTTTAATGAGCAGTTCTTC	CASTDFNEQFF
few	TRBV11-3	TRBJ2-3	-	TGTGCCAGCAGCTTGGATGTAGGAGATACGCAGTATTTT	CASSLDVGDTQYF
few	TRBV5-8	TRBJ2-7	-	TGTGCCAGCAGCCTGGGGACCTACGAGCAGTACTTC	CASSLGTYEQYF
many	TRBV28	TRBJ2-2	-	TGTGCCAGCAGTTGGGACACCGGGGAGCTGTTTTTT	CASSWDTGELFF
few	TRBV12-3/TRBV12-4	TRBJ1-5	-	TGTGCCAGCAGTTCCGGGACAACGAATCAGCCCCAGCATTTT	CASSSGTTNQPQHF
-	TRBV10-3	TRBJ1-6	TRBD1	TGTGCCATCAGTGACCAGACAGGGGGAAACTCACCCCTCCACTTT	CAISDQTGGNSPLHF
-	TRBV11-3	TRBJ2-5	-	TGTGCCAGCAGCTTAGTTTTCCAAGAGACCCAGTACTTC	CASSLVFQETQYF
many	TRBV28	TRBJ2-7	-	TGTGCCACCCGGACGGGGATCTACGAGCAGTACTTC	CATRTGIYEQYF
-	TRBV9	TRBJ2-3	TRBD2	TGTGCCAGCAGCCCCCGGGGAGCGGGGGGTCCAGATACGCAGTATTTT	CASSPRGAGGPDTQYF
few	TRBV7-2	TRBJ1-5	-	TGTGCCAGCAGCCTAAGAGGAGGTTCTGATCAGCCCCAGCATTTT	CASSLRGGSDQPQHF
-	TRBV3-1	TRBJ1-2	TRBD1	TGTGCCAGCAGCCTAGTTCCGACAGGGCATGGCTACACCTTC	CASSLVPTGHGYTF
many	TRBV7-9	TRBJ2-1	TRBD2	TGTGCCAGCAGCATGGGACTAGCGGTCAATGAGCAGTTCTTC	CASSMGLAVNEQFF
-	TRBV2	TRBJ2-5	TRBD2	TGTGCCAGCAGACTACGAGCGGGGGTCTTAGAGACCCAGTACTTC	CASRLRAGVLETQYF
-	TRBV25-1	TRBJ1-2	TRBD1	TGTGCCAGCAGTGAATCAGGGACAGGGGAAGTCGGATATGGCTACACCTTC	CASSESGTGEVGYGYTF
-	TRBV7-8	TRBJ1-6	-	TGTGCCAGCAGCTTAGGTGGGCCTCCATCGAGCTCCTATAATTCACCCCTCCACTTT	CASSLGGPPSSSYNSPLHF
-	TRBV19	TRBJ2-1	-	TGTGCCAGCAGAGTAAGAGGGGACTTGTACAATGAGCAGTTCTTC	CASRVRGDLYNEQFF
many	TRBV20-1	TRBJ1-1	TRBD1	TGCAGTGCTAGGGGACAGGAAGAAGCTTTCTTT	CSARGQEEAFF
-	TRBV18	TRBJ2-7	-	TGTGCCAGCTCACCCTCAACCCCGGGATCAGGGGCCTACGAGCAGTACTTC	CASSPSTPGSGAYEQYF